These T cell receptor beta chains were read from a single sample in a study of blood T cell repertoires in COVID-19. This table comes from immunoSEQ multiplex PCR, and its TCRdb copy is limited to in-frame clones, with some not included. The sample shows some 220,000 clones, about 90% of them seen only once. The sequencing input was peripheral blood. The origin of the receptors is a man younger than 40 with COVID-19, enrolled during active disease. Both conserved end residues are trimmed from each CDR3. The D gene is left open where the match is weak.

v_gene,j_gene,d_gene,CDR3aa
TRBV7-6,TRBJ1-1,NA,ASSTRNTEAF
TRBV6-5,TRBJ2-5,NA,ASSGETQY
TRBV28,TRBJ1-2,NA,ASTMGGLARGYT
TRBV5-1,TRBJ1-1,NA,ASSPVTGLNTEAF
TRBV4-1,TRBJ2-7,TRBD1,ASSPNWDRGREQY
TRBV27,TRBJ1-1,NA,ASKWAPNTEAF
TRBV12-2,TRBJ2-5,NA,ASRPPTSGGCETQY
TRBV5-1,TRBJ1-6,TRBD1,ASSYGGQGYNSPLH
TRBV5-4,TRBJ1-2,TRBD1,ASSSDQGGESGYT
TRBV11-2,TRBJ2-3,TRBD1,ASSSGQGGDTQY
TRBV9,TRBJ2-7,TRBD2,ASSGGSGGEQY
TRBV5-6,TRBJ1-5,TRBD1,ASSLTGDLQPQH
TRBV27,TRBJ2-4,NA,ASSLGLAKNIQY
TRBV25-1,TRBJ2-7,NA,ASSERSKSSYEQY
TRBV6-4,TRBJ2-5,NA,ASTNPGTQETQY
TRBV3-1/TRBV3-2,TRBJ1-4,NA,ASSQEYWEKLF
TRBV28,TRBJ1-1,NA,ASSLSYRDTEAF
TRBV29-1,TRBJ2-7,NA,SVVDGTYEQY
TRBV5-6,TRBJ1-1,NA,ASSLAVAGASFSNTEAF
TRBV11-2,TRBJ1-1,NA,ASSLGFRFMNTEAF
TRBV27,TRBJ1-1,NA,ASSLILGANTEAF
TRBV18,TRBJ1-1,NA,ASSEGEDTEAF
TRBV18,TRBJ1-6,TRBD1,ASSAGTGHNSPLH
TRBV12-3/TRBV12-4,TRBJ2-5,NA,ASSTGSPETQY
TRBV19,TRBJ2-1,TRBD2,ASSPTTSGGTYNEQF
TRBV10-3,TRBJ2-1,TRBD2,AISEASDSGGL
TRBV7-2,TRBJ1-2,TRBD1,ASSSRPGGGGGYT
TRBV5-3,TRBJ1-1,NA,ARSPIQGPVEAF
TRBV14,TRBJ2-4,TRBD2,ASSQGGTKNIQY
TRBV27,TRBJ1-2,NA,ASSPWGRANYGYT
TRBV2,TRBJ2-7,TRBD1,ASTLDRGPTYEQY
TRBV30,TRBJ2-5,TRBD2,AWASGYQETQY
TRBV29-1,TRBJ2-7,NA,SVGSPTGYEQY
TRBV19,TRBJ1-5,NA,ASSVASNQPQH
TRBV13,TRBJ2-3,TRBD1,ASSPGRDRGRDTQY
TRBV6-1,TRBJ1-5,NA,ASSAEQGYSNQPQH